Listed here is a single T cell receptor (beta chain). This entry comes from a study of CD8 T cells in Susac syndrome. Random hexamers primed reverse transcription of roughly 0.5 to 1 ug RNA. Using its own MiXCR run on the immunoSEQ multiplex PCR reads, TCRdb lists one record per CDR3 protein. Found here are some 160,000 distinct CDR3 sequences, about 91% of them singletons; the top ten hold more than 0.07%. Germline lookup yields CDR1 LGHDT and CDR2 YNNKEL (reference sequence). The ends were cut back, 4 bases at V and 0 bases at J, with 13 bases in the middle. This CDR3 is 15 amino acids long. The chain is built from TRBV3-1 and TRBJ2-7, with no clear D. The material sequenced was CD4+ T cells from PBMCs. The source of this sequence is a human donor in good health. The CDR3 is CASSPRKTYSYEQYF. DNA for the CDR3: TGTGCCAGCAGCCCACGGAAAACGTACTCCTACGAGCAGTACTTC.